The 4 T cell receptor beta chains listed next were all sequenced from one sample in a study of cytomegalovirus exposure and HLA in healthy donors. A multiplex PCR was run with 60 Vbeta primers and 13 Jbeta primers. TCRdb keeps only in-frame clones here, not all; method: immunoSEQ multiplex PCR. The sample holds about 200,000 clones. The sequenced sample consisted of PBMCs. Source of these receptors: a boy between 10 and 17 years old in good health and CMV-seronegative.

The rearrangement joins TRBV10-3 to TRBJ1-5; tentatively, D is TRBD1 (5 bases). V was pared by 4 bases and J by 3 bases, with 7 bases between. The CDR3 covers 13 residues. Germline V gene sequence: CDR1 ENHRY, CDR2 SYGVKD. DNA of the CDR3: TGTGCCATCAGTGGACAGTTCAATCAGCCCCAGCATTTT. This translates into CAISGQFNQPQHF.

The rearrangement joins TRBV7-2 to TRBJ2-6, with 8 bases fitting TRBD1. Looked up from germline, CDR1 is SGHTA and CDR2 is FQGNSA. This CDR3 spans 19 amino acids. V lost 2 bases, J lost 1 base, and 10 bases stayed unmatched. The CDR3 loop is CASSLIGQGPTSGANVLTF. The CDR3 region has the DNA TGTGCCAGCAGCTTAATCGGACAGGGCCCTACATCTGGGGCCAACGTCCTGACTTTC. Supplemented by reference TRBV7-2 and TRBJ2-6, the full variable domain reads GAGVSQSPSNKVTEKGKDVELRCDPISGHTALYWYRQSLGQGLEFLIYFQGNSAPDKSGLPSDRFSAERTGGSVSTLTIQRTQQEDSAVYLCASSLIGQGPTSGANVLTFGAGSRLTVL.

The chain joins TRBV10-2 to TRBJ2-1; D is possibly TRBD2 (6 bases). Germline CDR1 reads WSHSY; CDR2 reads SAAADI. This CDR3 has 13 amino acids. V was cut by 7 bases and J by 4 bases, with 11 bases left in between. The DNA of the CDR3 is TGCGCCAGCAATCACGGGGGATACAATGAGCAGTTCTTC. Amino acid sequence: CASNHGGYNEQFF.

This sequence joins TRBV27 and TRBJ2-1; 12 bases match TRBD2. This CDR3 region has 15 residues. In germline, CDR1 is MNHEY, CDR2 SMNVEV (reference sequence). J lost 4 bases, V lost 3 bases, and 1 base had no gene match. The CDR3 DNA is TGTGCCAGCAGTTTTCTAGCGGGGGGGTACAATGAGCAGTTCTTC. Protein product: CASSFLAGGYNEQFF.